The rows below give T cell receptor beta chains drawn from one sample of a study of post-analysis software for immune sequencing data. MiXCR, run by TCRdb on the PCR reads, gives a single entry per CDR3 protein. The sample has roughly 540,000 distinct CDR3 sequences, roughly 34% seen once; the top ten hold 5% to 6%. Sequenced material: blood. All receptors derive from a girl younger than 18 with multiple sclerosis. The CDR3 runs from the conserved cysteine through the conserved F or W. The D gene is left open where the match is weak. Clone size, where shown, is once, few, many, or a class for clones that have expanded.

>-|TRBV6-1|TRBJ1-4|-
CASSEQGGNEKLFF
TGTGCCAGCAGTGAACAAGGGGGTAATGAAAAACTGTTTTTT
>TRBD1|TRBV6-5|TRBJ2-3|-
CAGSSADRFQDTQYF
TGTGCCGGCAGTTCGGCGGACAGGTTTCAAGATACGCAGTATTTT
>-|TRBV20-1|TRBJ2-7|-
CSARDPRVQAYEQYF
TGCAGTGCTAGAGATCCCCGGGTACAAGCCTACGAGCAGTACTTC
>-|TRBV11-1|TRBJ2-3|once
CASSGGRQGTDTQYF
TGTGCCAGCAGCGGGGGACGACAAGGCACAGATACGCAGTATTTT
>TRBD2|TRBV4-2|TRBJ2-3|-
CASSQPAGGSTDTQYF
TGTGCCAGCAGCCAACCCGCGGGGGGGAGCACAGATACGCAGTATTTT
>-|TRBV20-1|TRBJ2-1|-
CRARDMGRGQFF
TGCAGGGCTAGAGATATGGGCCGGGGGCAGTTCTTC
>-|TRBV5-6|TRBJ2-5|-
CASSSWGSRETQYF
TGTGCCAGCAGCTCCTGGGGCTCACGGGAGACCCAGTACTTC
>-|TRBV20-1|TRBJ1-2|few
CSARGYTF
TGCAGTGCGCGTGGCTACACCTTC
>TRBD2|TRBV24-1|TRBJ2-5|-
CATSEGGRGAQETQYF
TGTGCCACCAGTGAGGGCGGGCGGGGGGCACAAGAGACCCAGTACTTC
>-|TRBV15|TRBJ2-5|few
CATGSTGKETQYF
TGTGCCACCGGTAGTACAGGGAAAGAGACCCAGTACTTC
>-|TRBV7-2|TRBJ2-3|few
CASSLVSDSTDTQYF
TGTGCCAGCAGCTTAGTAAGCGACAGCACAGATACGCAGTATTTT
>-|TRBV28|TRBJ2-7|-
CASSLWAGDSSYEQYF
TGTGCCAGCAGTTTATGGGCGGGGGACAGCTCCTACGAGCAGTACTTC
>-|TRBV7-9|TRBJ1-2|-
CAGSSPRDKDGYTF
TGTGCCGGCAGCTCGCCCCGGGACAAAGATGGCTACACCTTC
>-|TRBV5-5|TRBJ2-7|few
CASSSGGGQLLEQYF
TGTGCCAGCAGCTCGGGGGGCGGACAACTACTCGAGCAGTACTTC
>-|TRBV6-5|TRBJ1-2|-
CASSRTQNYGYTF
TGTGCCAGCAGTCGGACCCAGAACTATGGCTACACCTTC
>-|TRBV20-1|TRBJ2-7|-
CSVGTSIPYEQYF
TGCAGTGTAGGGACCTCCATCCCCTACGAGCAGTACTTC
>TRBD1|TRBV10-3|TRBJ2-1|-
CAISDRAGGRDEQFF
TGTGCCATCAGTGACCGGGCAGGGGGCAGGGATGAGCAGTTCTTC
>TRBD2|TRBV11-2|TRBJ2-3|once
CASSSGLAGFTDTQYF
TGTGCCAGCAGCTCGGGACTAGCGGGTTTCACAGATACGCAGTATTTT
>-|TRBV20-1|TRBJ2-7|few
CSARGYNSYEQYF
TGCAGTGCTAGAGGGTACAACTCCTACGAGCAGTACTTC
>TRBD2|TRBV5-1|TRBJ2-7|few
CASSPSGSGGSEQYF
TGCGCCAGCAGCCCCTCGGGTAGCGGGGGAAGCGAGCAGTACTTC
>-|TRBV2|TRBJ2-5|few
CASRPGTKETQYF
TGTGCCAGCCGACCGGGGACAAAGGAGACCCAGTACTTC
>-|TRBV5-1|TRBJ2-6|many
CASTSSGSGANVLTF
TGCGCCAGCACCTCTTCGGGTTCTGGGGCCAACGTCCTGACTTTC
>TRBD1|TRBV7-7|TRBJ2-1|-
CASSLRGLTIETQFF
TGTGCTAGCAGCTTAAGGGGGCTAACTATAGAGACCCAGTTCTTC
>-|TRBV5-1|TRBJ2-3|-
CASSLERPWADTQYF
TGCGCCAGCAGCTTGGAACGGCCGTGGGCAGATACGCAGTATTTT
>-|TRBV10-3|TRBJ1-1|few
CAISLQEGTEAFF
TGTGCCATCAGCCTACAGGAGGGCACTGAAGCTTTCTTT
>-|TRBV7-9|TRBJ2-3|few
CASSPRGGRSTDTQYF
TGTGCCAGCAGCCCCCGGGGCGGCAGGAGCACAGATACGCAGTATTTT
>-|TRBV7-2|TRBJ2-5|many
CASSLTGGLQTQYF
TGTGCCAGCAGCTTAACGGGGGGCCTTCAGACCCAGTACTTC